This T cell receptor (beta chain) was sequenced for a study of shared clonotypes between healthy human individuals. Germline CDR1 and CDR2: SGHAT and FQNNGV. V was clipped by 8 bases and J by 5 bases, with 6 bases between them. CDR3 size: 11 residues. The naive CD8 subset, CD45RO-negative cells positively selected for CCR7, excluded terminally differentiated effector memory CD45RA+ cells. On this clone: Antigen unknown.

Whole-study findings and limits: Memory subsets generally showed lower estimated richness than naive subsets.

TCRdb's table, derived via immunoSEQ multiplex PCR, lists solely in-frame clones and lacks some. Seen here are more than 2 million clones, over 85% observed once, and the top ten hold about 1.1%. This chain uses TRBV11-2 with TRBJ2-2; no definite D call. Sequences were obtained from naive CD8+ T cells sorted from blood. This sequence was found in a man aged 18 to 29 in good health. In nucleotides, the CDR3 is TGTGCCAGCTCAATGACCGGGGAGCTGTTTTTT. It translates to CASSMTGELFF.